These T cell receptor beta chains were read from a single sample in a study of OX40 agonist ivuxolimab in advanced cancers. Profiling relied on immunoSEQ multiplex PCR, and the TCRdb table lists in-frame clones only, not all of them. The data contain tens of thousands of clones, around 90% of them singletons. Specimen: CD4+ or CD8+ T cells sorted from blood, collected in a trial of the OX40 agonist ivuxolimab. The receptor source for this set is an adult with an advanced solid tumor such as melanoma, head and neck, liver or kidney cancer. CDR3s include the opening cysteine and the closing phenylalanine or tryptophan. The D gene is left open where the match is weak. Size tells how often a clone was seen (once, few, many) or the class of an expanded clone, and some rows leave it out.

CDR3nt: TGTGCCACCAGCAGAGATCGGACCTATGGCTACACCTTC
CDR3aa: CATSRDRTYGYTF
v_gene: TRBV15
j_gene: TRBJ1-2
abundance: .
d_gene: .

CDR3nt: TGTGCCAGCAGCTCGTACGGACAGGGGGGCGAGCAGTACTTC
CDR3aa: CASSSYGQGGEQYF
v_gene: TRBV7-8
j_gene: TRBJ2-7
abundance: .
d_gene: TRBD1

CDR3nt: TGTGCCAGCAGCTCGGGACAGGGTCAAAGGGAGCAGTACTTC
CDR3aa: CASSSGQGQREQYF
v_gene: TRBV7-2
j_gene: TRBJ2-7
abundance: .
d_gene: TRBD1

CDR3nt: TGTGCCAGCAGTCGCTTCCCCGGGACTCAATCTCAAGAGACCCAGTACTTC
CDR3aa: CASSRFPGTQSQETQYF
v_gene: TRBV2
j_gene: TRBJ2-5
abundance: once
d_gene: .

CDR3nt: TGTGCCAGCAGCTTGGGGACTCTCGCCTACGAGCAGTACTTC
CDR3aa: CASSLGTLAYEQYF
v_gene: TRBV5-8
j_gene: TRBJ2-7
abundance: .
d_gene: .

CDR3nt: TGTGCCAGCAGCGTTGCGGGCACAGATACGCAGTATTTT
CDR3aa: CASSVAGTDTQYF
v_gene: TRBV9
j_gene: TRBJ2-3
abundance: .
d_gene: .

CDR3nt: TGTGCCAGCACCCCGGTGGGGAGCGGGAGGGTCTACGAGCAGTACTTC
CDR3aa: CASTPVGSGRVYEQYF
v_gene: TRBV28
j_gene: TRBJ2-7
abundance: .
d_gene: TRBD2

CDR3nt: TGTGCCAGCAGCTCCTTGGGGGGTCTCACTACGGGGGAGCAGTACTTC
CDR3aa: CASSSLGGLTTGEQYF
v_gene: TRBV11-2
j_gene: TRBJ2-7
abundance: .
d_gene: .

CDR3nt: TGTGCCAGCAGCCGTACCGGGTCTGCCGATCAGCCCCAGCATTTT
CDR3aa: CASSRTGSADQPQHF
v_gene: TRBV9
j_gene: TRBJ1-5
abundance: .
d_gene: .

CDR3nt: TGTGCCAGCAGCCCCGGGGAGGGTAAAGAGACCCAGTACTTC
CDR3aa: CASSPGEGKETQYF
v_gene: TRBV7-9
j_gene: TRBJ2-5
abundance: few
d_gene: TRBD2

CDR3nt: TGTGCCAGCAGCTTAGGAGCGCCTAAAGCTTTCTTT
CDR3aa: CASSLGAPKAFF
v_gene: TRBV7-2
j_gene: TRBJ1-1
abundance: .
d_gene: .

CDR3nt: TGTGCCAGCAGCTTAGTGGGTGGCGGCTTCCAAGAGACCCAGTACTTC
CDR3aa: CASSLVGGGFQETQYF
v_gene: TRBV7-9
j_gene: TRBJ2-5
abundance: .
d_gene: .

CDR3nt: TGTGCCAGCAGCTTAGGGACCGGGAGCGGGAGGATCGATGAGCAGTTCTTC
CDR3aa: CASSLGTGSGRIDEQFF
v_gene: TRBV7-9
j_gene: TRBJ2-1
abundance: .
d_gene: TRBD2

CDR3nt: TGCGCCAGCAGCCAAGGGGAGACAGGGGGCATGTACGAGCAGTACTTC
CDR3aa: CASSQGETGGMYEQYF
v_gene: TRBV4-3
j_gene: TRBJ2-7
abundance: .
d_gene: TRBD1

CDR3nt: TGTGCCAGCAGCCTGGATCACGGGAATCTCTACGAGCAGTACTTC
CDR3aa: CASSLDHGNLYEQYF
v_gene: TRBV6-5
j_gene: TRBJ2-7
abundance: .
d_gene: .

CDR3nt: TGTGCCAGCAGCTTAGTGGCAGGGGGCGCTACTGGAAACACCATATATTTT
CDR3aa: CASSLVAGGATGNTIYF
v_gene: TRBV7-2
j_gene: TRBJ1-3
abundance: few
d_gene: TRBD1

CDR3nt: TGTGCCAGCAGCGTGAGAGCCCAGGCCGGCCAAGAGACCCAGTACTTC
CDR3aa: CASSVRAQAGQETQYF
v_gene: TRBV9
j_gene: TRBJ2-5
abundance: .
d_gene: .

CDR3nt: TGTGCCAGCAGAACAGGGGTTTCCGAGCAGTACTTC
CDR3aa: CASRTGVSEQYF
v_gene: TRBV5-8
j_gene: TRBJ2-7
abundance: .
d_gene: TRBD1

CDR3nt: TGTGCCAGCAGCTTATCGGGACTAGCGAACGAGCAGTACTTC
CDR3aa: CASSLSGLANEQYF
v_gene: TRBV7-2
j_gene: TRBJ2-7
abundance: .
d_gene: TRBD2

CDR3nt: TGCAGTGCTAAGGAGAACACTGAAGCTTTCTTT
CDR3aa: CSAKENTEAFF
v_gene: TRBV20-1
j_gene: TRBJ1-1
abundance: few
d_gene: .

CDR3nt: TGTGCCAGCAGTTTTTTACAGGGGAACACTGAAGCTTTCTTT
CDR3aa: CASSFLQGNTEAFF
v_gene: TRBV27
j_gene: TRBJ1-1
abundance: once
d_gene: .

CDR3nt: TGTGCCAGCAGCCAGGTCGGGGGGACGGGAGAGCAGTACTTC
CDR3aa: CASSQVGGTGEQYF
v_gene: TRBV27
j_gene: TRBJ2-7
abundance: .
d_gene: TRBD2

CDR3nt: TGCGCCAGCAGCCAAGGACGACAGGACACGCAGTATTTT
CDR3aa: CASSQGRQDTQYF
v_gene: TRBV4-3
j_gene: TRBJ2-3
abundance: .
d_gene: .

CDR3nt: TGTGCCAGCAGTGACTCCCCCAACCTAGCGGTAAGGGTTAATACGCAGTATTTT
CDR3aa: CASSDSPNLAVRVNTQYF
v_gene: TRBV6-4
j_gene: TRBJ2-3
abundance: .
d_gene: TRBD2

CDR3nt: TGTGCCAGCAGAGGGGGAAGGGGCGGCGCCTATGGCTACACCTTC
CDR3aa: CASRGGRGGAYGYTF
v_gene: TRBV2
j_gene: TRBJ1-2
abundance: .
d_gene: .

CDR3nt: TGTGCCAGCAGCTTAGGGTATGGGGGCGGCAATGAGCAGTTCTTC
CDR3aa: CASSLGYGGGNEQFF
v_gene: TRBV11-2
j_gene: TRBJ2-1
abundance: .
d_gene: .

CDR3nt: TGTGCCAGCAGGGGACATTCTACAGATACGCAGTATTTT
CDR3aa: CASRGHSTDTQYF
v_gene: TRBV2
j_gene: TRBJ2-3
abundance: once
d_gene: .

CDR3nt: TGTGCCAGCAGCTTGGGGAGCACTTCGAACACCGGGGAGCTGTTTTTT
CDR3aa: CASSLGSTSNTGELFF
v_gene: TRBV13
j_gene: TRBJ2-2
abundance: few
d_gene: .

CDR3nt: TGTGCCAGCTCACCCTCTGAGGAGACCCAGTACTTC
CDR3aa: CASSPSEETQYF
v_gene: TRBV18
j_gene: TRBJ2-5
abundance: .
d_gene: .

CDR3nt: TGCGCCAGCAGCTTGTTGTGGCGGGAGGGCCGCCACGAGCAGTACTTC
CDR3aa: CASSLLWREGRHEQYF
v_gene: TRBV5-1
j_gene: TRBJ2-7
abundance: .
d_gene: TRBD2

CDR3nt: TGCACCAGCAGCCATCCTTTAGTTTCTGGGGCCAACGTCCTGACTTTC
CDR3aa: CTSSHPLVSGANVLTF
v_gene: TRBV1
j_gene: TRBJ2-6
abundance: once
d_gene: .

CDR3nt: TGTGCCAGCAGCTTGGACCCCTTCAGGGGATCTGGAAACACCATATATTTT
CDR3aa: CASSLDPFRGSGNTIYF
v_gene: TRBV5-5
j_gene: TRBJ1-3
abundance: .
d_gene: .

CDR3nt: TGTGCCAGCAGCAACGCCGGGAAGATCCAGGATGAAAAACTGTTTTTT
CDR3aa: CASSNAGKIQDEKLFF
v_gene: TRBV7-3
j_gene: TRBJ1-4
abundance: .
d_gene: .

CDR3nt: TGTGCCAGCAGTTTGTGGACAGGGAATCACAATGAGCAGTTCTTC
CDR3aa: CASSLWTGNHNEQFF
v_gene: TRBV28
j_gene: TRBJ2-1
abundance: .
d_gene: TRBD1

CDR3nt: TGTGCCAGCAGCGCGAGAGGGGGCACCATATATTTT
CDR3aa: CASSARGGTIYF
v_gene: TRBV9
j_gene: TRBJ1-3
abundance: .
d_gene: .

CDR3nt: TGTGCCAGCAGCCAAGTTGCGGGGGCGGGCTACGAGCAGTACTTC
CDR3aa: CASSQVAGAGYEQYF
v_gene: TRBV4-2
j_gene: TRBJ2-7
abundance: .
d_gene: .

CDR3nt: TGTGCCAGCAGCCCCGGGTCGAGGACAGGGGACCGTCCTTATGGCTACACCTTC
CDR3aa: CASSPGSRTGDRPYGYTF
v_gene: TRBV5-6
j_gene: TRBJ1-2
abundance: .
d_gene: TRBD1

CDR3nt: TGTGCCAGCAGCCAAGCCCGGAGTCGATTTACAGGGGCGAACACCATATATTTT
CDR3aa: CASSQARSRFTGANTIYF
v_gene: TRBV28
j_gene: TRBJ1-3
abundance: .
d_gene: TRBD1

CDR3nt: TGTGCCAGCAGCGCGTTCGGGCTAGCAGCAACAGATACGCAGTATTTT
CDR3aa: CASSAFGLAATDTQYF
v_gene: TRBV5-4
j_gene: TRBJ2-3
abundance: .
d_gene: .

CDR3nt: TGCGCCAGCAGCCAAGGTGTGATGAGCTCCTATAATTCACCCCTCCACTTT
CDR3aa: CASSQGVMSSYNSPLHF
v_gene: TRBV4-1
j_gene: TRBJ1-6
abundance: .
d_gene: .

CDR3nt: TGTGCCAGCAGCTTAGAACTAGCCCCATACAACTACGAGCAGTACTTC
CDR3aa: CASSLELAPYNYEQYF
v_gene: TRBV11-3
j_gene: TRBJ2-7
abundance: .
d_gene: .

CDR3nt: TGTGCCAGCAGCTTAGCCTCAGGGAACAGGGCGTCGTTGAACACCGGGGAGCTGTTTTTT
CDR3aa: CASSLASGNRASLNTGELFF
v_gene: TRBV7-6
j_gene: TRBJ2-2
abundance: .
d_gene: .

CDR3nt: TGTGCCAGCAGCTTAAACAGGGTCAATGAAAAACTGTTTTTT
CDR3aa: CASSLNRVNEKLFF
v_gene: TRBV7-2
j_gene: TRBJ1-4
abundance: once
d_gene: .

CDR3nt: TGTGCCAGTAGTGTAGAGGGGACTAGGGTATATACGCAGTATTTT
CDR3aa: CASSVEGTRVYTQYF
v_gene: TRBV19
j_gene: TRBJ2-3
abundance: .
d_gene: TRBD2

CDR3nt: TGTGCCAGCAGTCGACCTAGCGGGAGGAGAGAGACCCAGTACTTC
CDR3aa: CASSRPSGRRETQYF
v_gene: TRBV28
j_gene: TRBJ2-5
abundance: .
d_gene: TRBD2

CDR3nt: TGTGCCAGCAGTCATCGACAGGGTACTTCCGAGCAGTACTTC
CDR3aa: CASSHRQGTSEQYF
v_gene: TRBV6-6
j_gene: TRBJ2-7
abundance: .
d_gene: TRBD1

CDR3nt: TGTGCCAGCAGCCCCGAACCCCAGGGTTACGAGCAGTACTTC
CDR3aa: CASSPEPQGYEQYF
v_gene: TRBV6-6
j_gene: TRBJ2-7
abundance: .
d_gene: .

CDR3nt: TGTGCCAGCAGTTTATACAGCCTGAACACTGAAGCTTTCTTT
CDR3aa: CASSLYSLNTEAFF
v_gene: TRBV27
j_gene: TRBJ1-1
abundance: few
d_gene: .

CDR3nt: TGCGCCAGCAGCTTGAGGACAAGAAACTATCATGAGACCCAGTACTTC
CDR3aa: CASSLRTRNYHETQYF
v_gene: TRBV5-1
j_gene: TRBJ2-5
abundance: .
d_gene: .

CDR3nt: TGTGCCAGCAGCTTACGCGGAGCGGGACCCAACCCGGGGGATACGCAGTATTTT
CDR3aa: CASSLRGAGPNPGDTQYF
v_gene: TRBV7-3
j_gene: TRBJ2-3
abundance: .
d_gene: TRBD2

CDR3nt: TGTGCCAGCAGCTTACAGGTCCTAAATGAAAAACTGTTTTTT
CDR3aa: CASSLQVLNEKLFF
v_gene: TRBV7-8
j_gene: TRBJ1-4
abundance: .
d_gene: .

CDR3nt: TGCAGCGTTGTTGAAGCAAGGGGCACCGGGGAGCTGTTTTTT
CDR3aa: CSVVEARGTGELFF
v_gene: TRBV29-1
j_gene: TRBJ2-2
abundance: .
d_gene: .

CDR3nt: TGTGCCAGCAGCTTAGTTTGGGATACGCAGTATTTT
CDR3aa: CASSLVWDTQYF
v_gene: TRBV7-2
j_gene: TRBJ2-3
abundance: .
d_gene: .

CDR3nt: TGTGCCAGCAGCTCGACAGCACGCAACTCCTACGAGCAGTACTTC
CDR3aa: CASSSTARNSYEQYF
v_gene: TRBV11-2
j_gene: TRBJ2-7
abundance: .
d_gene: .

CDR3nt: TGTGCCACCAGCAGGGGGGGACAAGAGACCCAGTACTTC
CDR3aa: CATSRGGQETQYF
v_gene: TRBV15
j_gene: TRBJ2-5
abundance: .
d_gene: .

CDR3nt: TGTGCCAGCAGCCTCGTCGGGGGTATGAGCTCTGGAAACACCATATATTTT
CDR3aa: CASSLVGGMSSGNTIYF
v_gene: TRBV7-3
j_gene: TRBJ1-3
abundance: .
d_gene: .

CDR3nt: TGTGCCAGCAGAACAGGGTTTAGGTTTATATTAGCTTTCTTT
CDR3aa: CASRTGFRFILAFF
v_gene: TRBV6-4
j_gene: TRBJ1-1
abundance: .
d_gene: .

CDR3nt: TGCGCCAGCAGCCCCGGACAGGGGGCTTTAGGCTATGGCTACACCTTC
CDR3aa: CASSPGQGALGYGYTF
v_gene: TRBV4-1
j_gene: TRBJ1-2
abundance: .
d_gene: TRBD1

CDR3nt: TGCGCCAGCAGCTTGAGTCCGGGCCCCCAAGAGACCCAGTACTTC
CDR3aa: CASSLSPGPQETQYF
v_gene: TRBV5-1
j_gene: TRBJ2-5
abundance: .
d_gene: .